The TCR beta chain under discussion was sequenced for a study of CD8+CD57+ T cells in acquired aplastic anemia. CDR3 length: 13 amino acids. Template material for TCR beta VDJ and CDR3 profiling consisted of genomic DNA. TCRdb reprocessed the reads with MiXCR, giving one entry per CDR3 protein. The sample includes about half a million distinct CDR3 sequences, more than 25% of them seen just once. The study's findings and limits: The number of CD8+ CDR3 sequences shared by patients and controls was approximately 28.

Remarks on this clonotype: Its antigen remains unknown. This may come from a read error, since a much larger clone is one base off.

The sequenced patients had an expansion of CD8+CD57+ cells seen by flow cytometry. The genes are TRBV12-3 or TRBV12-4 and TRBJ2-7; D is undetermined. This clonotype was obtained from a human donor with aplastic anemia. Input material: sorted CD4+, CD8+, or CD8+CD57+ T cells (not recorded which) from PBMCs. CDR3 bases: TGTGCCAGCAGTGAACGGAAGTCCGCCGAGCAGTGCTTC. Translated: CASSERKSAEQCF.